The TCR beta chain under discussion was sequenced for a study of T cell changes during pregnancy in multiple sclerosis. The V gene lost 3 bases and the J gene lost 4 bases, with 16 bases spanning the gap. In germline, CDR1 is SGDLS, CDR2 YYNGEE. CDR3 length: 16 residues. Data came from immunoSEQ multiplex PCR; TCRdb stores just in-frame clones and leaves some out. The sample shows 85,000 to 130,000 clones, 91% of them seen only once. The chain has TRBV9 and TRBJ1-4; maybe TRBD1 (6 bases). Sample: peripheral blood, taken before pregnancy. The TCR was taken from a female donor with multiple sclerosis, enrolled in a pregnancy study. CDR3 DNA: TGTGCCAGCAGCGCTAGCGGGGGCGTGGGTAATGAAAAACTGTTTTTT. This gives the protein CASSASGGVGNEKLFF.